These 10 T cell receptor beta chains were all obtained from the same sample, sequenced in a study of T-cell reconstitution after alpha-beta-depleted transplantation in children. Unique molecular identifiers were incorporated during preparation of the TCRbeta library. In TCRdb, the PCR reads were re-called with MiXCR into one record per CDR3 protein. The data show hundreds of thousands of distinct CDR3 sequences, roughly 13% seen once. Sample: PBMCs, taken before TCRalphabeta/CD19-depleted stem cell transplant. The receptors originated from a girl aged 2 to 10 with congenital amegakaryocytic thrombocytopenia, due to receive a stem cell transplant.

This clonotype has ten or more counts. The chain links TRBV7-9 to TRBJ2-5; TRBD1 aligns across 7 bases. J gave up 2 bases and V 6 bases, and 3 bases lay outside the gene matches. Germline CDR1 reads SEHNR; CDR2 reads FQNEAQ (reference sequence). The CDR3 runs to 13 residues. The CDR3 here is CASSTQGQETQYF. The CDR3 DNA follows: TGTGCCAGCAGTACACAGGGGCAAGAGACCCAGTACTTC.

The gene calls are TRBV7-9 and TRBJ2-1; D remains ambiguous. Germline V gives CDR1 SEHNR, CDR2 FQNEAQ (reference sequence). The V end was cut by 6 bases, the J end by 0 bases, with 12 bases between. The CDR3 has 15 residues. The CDR3 sequence: CASRAGLSSYNEQFF. The CDR3 DNA is TGTGCCAGCAGGGCCGGGTTGAGCTCCTACAATGAGCAGTTCTTC.

CDR3 bases: TGTGCCAGCAGCGTTTCAGGGAAGGGAAACTACGAGCAGTACTTC. Protein sequence: CASSVSGKGNYEQYF. V usage is TRBV2 and J usage is TRBJ2-7, with D maybe TRBD1 (5 bases). The germline V and J ends were trimmed by 6 bases and 3 bases, with 18 bases remaining between them. This CDR3 comprises 15 residues. Germline V gene lookup returns CDR1 SNHLY and CDR2 FYNNEI. Filled out from reference TRBV2 and TRBJ2-7, the complete variable domain reads EPEVTQTPSHQVTQMGQEVILRCVPISNHLYFYWYRQILGQKVEFLVSFYNNEISEKSEIFDDQFSVERPDGSNFTLKIRSTKLEDSAMYFCASSVSGKGNYEQYFGPGTRLTVT.

The chain uses TRBV5-1 and TRBJ2-1, with a possible D match to TRBD2 (5 bases). The CDR3 runs to 14 residues. V was shortened by 4 bases and J by 6 bases, with 14 bases between the two germline ends. Germline V gives CDR1 SGHRS, CDR2 YFSETQ. DNA for the CDR3: TGCGCCAGCAGCCCGGACTCGTTTGGCAATGAGCAGTTCTTC. Translation: CASSPDSFGNEQFF.

The rearrangement joins TRBV11-1 to TRBJ1-1; D is unresolved. The V gene's germline CDR1 is SGHAT and CDR2 FQDESV (reference sequence). Trimming pared 3 bases from V and 6 bases from J, leaving 14 bases between. This CDR3 comprises 14 residues. The CDR3 reads CASSFDRDGAEAFF. CDR3 in DNA: TGTGCCAGCAGCTTTGACCGAGACGGCGCTGAAGCTTTCTTT.

V usage is TRBV29-1 and J usage is TRBJ2-7, with 10 positions matching TRBD2. Looked up from germline, CDR1 is SQVTM and CDR2 is ANQGSEA. The length of the CDR3 is 12 residues. V lost 4 bases and J lost 6; bases outside the gene matches: 3. Written as DNA, the CDR3 is TGCAGCGTTGGAGCGGGAGGGCGCGAGCAGTACTTC. It encodes CSVGAGGREQYF.

The rearrangement links TRBV28 to TRBJ1-2; D unclear. The V and J ends lost 4 bases and 3 bases respectively, with 15 bases between them. Germline loops: CDR1 MDHEN, CDR2 SYDVKM. This CDR3 has 15 residues. DNA of the CDR3: TGTGCCAGCAGTTCCCCGGCAGGCGAGGACTATGGCTACACCTTC. It translates to CASSSPAGEDYGYTF.

At least ten counts were recorded for this clonotype. The J gene is TRBJ2-3, the V gene TRBV10-3; D remains unclear. The CDR3 is made up of 14 amino acids. Germline CDR1 reads ENHRY; CDR2 reads SYGVKD. Trimming shortened V by 10 bases and J by 1 base, and 15 bases separated the two germline ends. For the CDR3, the DNA is TGTGCCACGACCCAGAGAGGAGGCACAGATACGCAGTATTTT. Translated: CATTQRGGTDTQYF.

The table lists this clonotype with a few counts. V is TRBV29-1 and J is TRBJ2-2, with D possibly being TRBD1 (6 bases). Germline lookup yields CDR1 SQVTM and CDR2 ANQGSEA. CDR3 length: 15 residues. V lost 4 bases and J 8 bases, leaving 20 bases between the germline ends. The CDR3 DNA reads as TGCAGCGTTGCAGGGGCGTTGGTGTCCCCTGGGGAGCTGTTTTTT. Residues: CSVAGALVSPGELFF.

This chain links TRBV7-9 with TRBJ2-7, with 7 nucleotides matching TRBD1. With 5 bases clipped from V and 4 bases from J, the junction kept 11 bases outside the gene matches. CDR3 size: 15 residues. The V gene's germline CDR1 is SEHNR and CDR2 FQNEAQ (reference sequence). CDR3 DNA sequence: TGTGCCAGCAGCCTACTACCGACAGGGCGGTACGAGCAGTACTTC. Encoded protein: CASSLLPTGRYEQYF.